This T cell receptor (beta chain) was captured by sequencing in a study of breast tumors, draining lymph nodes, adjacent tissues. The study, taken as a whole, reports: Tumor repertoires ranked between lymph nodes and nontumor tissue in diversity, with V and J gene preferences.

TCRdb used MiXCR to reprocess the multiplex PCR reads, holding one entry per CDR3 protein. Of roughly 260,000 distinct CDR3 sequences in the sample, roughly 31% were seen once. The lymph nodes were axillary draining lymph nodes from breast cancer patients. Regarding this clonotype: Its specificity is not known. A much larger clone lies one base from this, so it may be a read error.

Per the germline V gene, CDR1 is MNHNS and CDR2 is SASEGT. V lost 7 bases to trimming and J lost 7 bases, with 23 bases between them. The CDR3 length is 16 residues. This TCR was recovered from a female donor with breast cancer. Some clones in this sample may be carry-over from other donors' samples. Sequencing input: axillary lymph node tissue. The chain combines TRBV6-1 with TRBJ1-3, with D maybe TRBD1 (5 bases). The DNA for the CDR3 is TGTGCCAGCACCCTCCTCGGGGCAGGGCGGAGGAACACCATATATTTT. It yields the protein CASTLLGAGRRNTIYF.